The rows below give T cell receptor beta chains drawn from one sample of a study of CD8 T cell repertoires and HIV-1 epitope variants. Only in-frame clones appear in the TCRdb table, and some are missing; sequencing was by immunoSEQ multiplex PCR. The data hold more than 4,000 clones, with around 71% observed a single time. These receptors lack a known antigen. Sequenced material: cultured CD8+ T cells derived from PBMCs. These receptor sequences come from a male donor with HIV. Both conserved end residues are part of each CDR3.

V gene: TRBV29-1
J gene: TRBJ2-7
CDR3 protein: CSVAGLAPDEQYF

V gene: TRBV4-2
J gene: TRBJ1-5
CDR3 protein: CASSYGQSNQPQHF

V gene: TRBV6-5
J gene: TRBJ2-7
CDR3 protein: CASSYSIQGDYEQYF

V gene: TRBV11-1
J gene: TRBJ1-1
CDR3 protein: CASSPQAIPNTEAFF

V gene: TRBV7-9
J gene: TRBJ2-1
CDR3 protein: CASSLSLQGGNEQFF

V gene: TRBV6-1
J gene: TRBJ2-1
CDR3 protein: CASSDYHPAGHNEQFF

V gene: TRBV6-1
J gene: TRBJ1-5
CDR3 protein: CASSEDPQGIFQPQHF

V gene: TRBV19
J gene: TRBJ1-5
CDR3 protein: CASSIAIHQPQHF

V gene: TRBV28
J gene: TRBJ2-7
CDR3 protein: CASSPGTPFPSEQYF

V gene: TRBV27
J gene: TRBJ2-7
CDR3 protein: CASRWDDRDYEQYF

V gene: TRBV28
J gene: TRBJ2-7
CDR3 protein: CASSRDRVNEQYF

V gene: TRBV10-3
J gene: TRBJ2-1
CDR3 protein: CAISEKTDSSYNEQFF

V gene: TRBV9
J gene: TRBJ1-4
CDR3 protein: CASSPRDSSNEKLFF

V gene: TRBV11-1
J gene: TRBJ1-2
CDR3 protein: CASSPRPGQAYGYTF

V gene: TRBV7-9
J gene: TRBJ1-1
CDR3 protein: CASSLSGLDTEAFF

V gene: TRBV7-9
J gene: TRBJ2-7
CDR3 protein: CASSQEPGAGALSSYEQYF

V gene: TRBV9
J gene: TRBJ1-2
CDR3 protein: CASRKELDRAGYTF

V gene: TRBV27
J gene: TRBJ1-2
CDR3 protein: CASSSRPGDSLRGYTF

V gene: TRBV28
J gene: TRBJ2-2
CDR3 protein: CASSLARTANTGELFF

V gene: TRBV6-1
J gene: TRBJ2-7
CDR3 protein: CASSDQGSSYEQYF

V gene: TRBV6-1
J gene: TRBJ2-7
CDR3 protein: CAAGGEQYF

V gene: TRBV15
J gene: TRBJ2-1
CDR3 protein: CATSRGAASGNEQFF

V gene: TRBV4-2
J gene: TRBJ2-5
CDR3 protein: CASSFLTPQETQYF

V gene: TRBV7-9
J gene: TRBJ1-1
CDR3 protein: CASRQGDTEAFF

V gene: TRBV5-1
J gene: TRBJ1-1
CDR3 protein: CASSLASLQGEAFF

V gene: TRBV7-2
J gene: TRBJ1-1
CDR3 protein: CASSLERDRGETFF

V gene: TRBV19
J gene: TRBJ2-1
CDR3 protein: CASSIQPGLAGDFLDEQFF

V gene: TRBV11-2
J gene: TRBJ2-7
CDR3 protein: CASSPRIGLEQYF

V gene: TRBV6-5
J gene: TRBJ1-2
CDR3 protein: CASSYSPLGGVYGYTF

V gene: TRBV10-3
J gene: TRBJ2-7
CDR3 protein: CASRQGASSYEQYF

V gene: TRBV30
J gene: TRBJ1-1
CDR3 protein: CAWSPHPRGEGEAFF

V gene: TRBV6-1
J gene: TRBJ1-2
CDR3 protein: CASSVEQGATNYGYTF

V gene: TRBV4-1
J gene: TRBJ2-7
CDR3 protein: CASSQGDRGHYEQYF

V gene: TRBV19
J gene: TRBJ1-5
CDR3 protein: CASSVTGTGNQPQHF

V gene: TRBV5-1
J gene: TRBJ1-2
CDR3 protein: CASSVDGPYGYTF

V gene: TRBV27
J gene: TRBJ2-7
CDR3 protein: CASSPATYEQYF

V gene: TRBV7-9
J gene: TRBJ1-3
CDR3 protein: CASNFPGGTDPRSGNTIYF

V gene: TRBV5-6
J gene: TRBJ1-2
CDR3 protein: CASSLSMGQGASGYTF

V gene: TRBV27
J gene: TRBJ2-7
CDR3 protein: CASSRGDYEQYF

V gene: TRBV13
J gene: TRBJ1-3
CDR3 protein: CASSPDRDGRNTIYF